These 16 T cell receptor beta chains were all obtained from the same sample, sequenced in a study of blood T cell repertoires in COVID-19. Profiled with immunoSEQ multiplex PCR; TCRdb holds only in-frame clones, not every one. The sample shows about 70,000 clones, roughly nine tenths of them seen only once. The sequencing input was peripheral blood. The source is a man in his fifties with acute or convalescent COVID-19.

J is TRBJ2-1 and V is TRBV6-5; TRBD2 matches at 9 bases. CDR3 length: 16 amino acids. Germline V gene sequence: CDR1 MNHEY, CDR2 SVGAGI. V shed 4 bases, J shed 2 bases, and the junction held 6 bases outside the gene matches. The CDR3 protein is CASSFKAGGPYNEQFF. The CDR3 DNA sequence: TGTGCCAGCAGTTTCAAAGCGGGAGGACCCTACAATGAGCAGTTCTTC.

The chain recombines TRBV7-9 with TRBJ2-1, with TRBD1 as a possible D gene (5 bases). V was shortened by 3 bases and J by 5 bases, with 8 bases between the two germline ends. Germline V CDR1 and CDR2: SEHNR, FQNEAQ (reference sequence). This CDR3 is built from 13 residues. The CDR3 bases are TGTGCCAGCAGCTTCTGGGGCAACAATGAGCAGTTCTTC. This sequence encodes CASSFWGNNEQFF.

The chain employs TRBV7-6 and TRBJ2-2; the D is unclear. The CDR3 spans 17 residues. V dropped 5 bases and J dropped 0 bases, with 16 bases sitting between them. Germline CDR1 is SGHVS and CDR2 is FNYEAQ. CDR3 sequence reads: CASSRYGAAANTGELFF. CDR3 DNA: TGTGCCAGCAGCCGCTATGGCGCGGCCGCGAACACCGGGGAGCTGTTTTTT.

This sequence joins TRBV5-1 and TRBJ2-6; the D gene is possibly TRBD1 (6 bases). The germline V gene has CDR1 SGHRS and CDR2 YFSETQ. The V gene lost 0 bases and the J gene lost 4 bases, with 11 bases spanning the gap. The CDR3 sequence is 16 residues long. Here the CDR3 DNA reads TGCGCCAGCAGCTTGGAACAGGGAGAAGGGGCCAACGTCCTGACTTTC. Its protein product is CASSLEQGEGANVLTF.

The chain couples TRBV30 to TRBJ2-7; perhaps TRBD1 as D (6 bases). Looked up from germline, CDR1 is GTSNPN and CDR2 is SVGIG (reference sequence). The CDR3 is 15 amino acids. V was cut by 3 bases and J by 2 bases, with 17 bases left in between. CDR3 nucleotides: TGTGCCTGGAGGGAGACAGGAACACCGGCCTACGAGCAGTACTTC. This sequence encodes CAWRETGTPAYEQYF. The full variable domain, rest sourced from reference TRBV30 and TRBJ2-7, is SQTIHQWPATLVQPVGSPLSLECTVEGTSNPNLYWYRQAAGRGLQLLFYSVGIGQISSEVPQNLSASRPQDRQFILSSKKLLLSDSGFYLCAWRETGTPAYEQYFGPGTRLTVT.

V is TRBV19 and J is TRBJ2-7; 7 positions match TRBD2. This CDR3 is built from 14 residues. Germline V gene lookup returns CDR1 LNHDA and CDR2 SQIVND (reference sequence). J was trimmed by 5 bases and V by 5 bases; bases with no gene match: 9. The CDR3 loop is CASSLRGGRHEQYV. The CDR3 DNA reads as TGTGCCAGTAGTCTTCGCGGGGGTCGCCACGAGCAGTACGTC.

The gene calls are TRBV18 and TRBJ1-1, with D uncertain. In germline, CDR1 is KGHSH, CDR2 LQKENI. The CDR3 runs to 13 residues. V lost 5 bases and J lost 4, with 11 bases in between. CDR3 nucleotides: TGTGCCAGCTCAGAGAACAGTGTCACTGAAGCTTTCTTT. Residues: CASSENSVTEAFF.

The V and J genes are TRBV7-9 and TRBJ2-7; TRBD1 agrees at 9 bases. From germline, CDR1 is SEHNR and CDR2 FQNEAQ (reference sequence). Trimming at V came to 5 bases and at J to 0 bases, leaving 2 bases not matched to a gene. The CDR3 sequence is 14 residues long. CDR3: CASSPQGASYEQYF. Written as DNA, the CDR3 is TGTGCCAGCAGCCCACAGGGGGCCTCCTACGAGCAGTACTTC. Full variable domain (remainder filled in from reference TRBV7-9 and TRBJ2-7): DTGVSQNPRHKITKRGQNVTFRCDPISEHNRLYWYRQTLGQGPEFLTYFQNEAQLEKSRLLSDRFSAERPKGSFSTLEIQRTEQGDSAMYLCASSPQGASYEQYFGPGTRLTVT.

The V gene is TRBV5-1, the J gene TRBJ1-3; D not certain. Trimming pared 0 bases from V and 2 bases from J, leaving 12 bases between. The CDR3 has 16 residues. In germline, CDR1 is SGHRS, CDR2 YFSETQ. The CDR3 DNA sequence: TGCGCCAGCAGCTTGGCCGTGGCGGGGACTGGAAACACCATATATTTT. It translates to CASSLAVAGTGNTIYF.

A single count supports this clone. The junction departs from the called germline gene at one end, perhaps through a read error. V usage is TRBV5-5 and J usage is TRBJ1-3, with no clear D. CDR1 is SGHKS and CDR2 is YYEKEE in the germline V gene (reference sequence). The CDR3 runs to 16 residues. The CDR3 loop reads CASSSGEWRSARRRAF. DNA for the CDR3: TGTGCCAGCAGCTCCGGGGAATGGAGAAGCGCCAGGAGAAGAGCCTTT.

The chain links TRBV19 to TRBJ1-4, with D maybe TRBD1 (5 bases). This CDR3 is built from 16 residues. Trimming pared 3 bases from V and 0 bases from J, leaving 11 bases between. Germline values: CDR1 LNHDA, CDR2 SQIVND (reference sequence). CDR3 sequence: CASSIDSVSTNEKLFF. CDR3 coding DNA: TGTGCCAGTAGTATCGACAGCGTCTCAACTAATGAAAAACTGTTTTTT.

The chain recombines TRBV30 with TRBJ1-4, with D unresolved. The CDR3 consists of 11 residues. Trimming removed 4 bases at V and 5 bases at J, with 5 bases between. Germline V gene data show CDR1 as GTSNPN and CDR2 as SVGIG (reference sequence). CDR3 DNA: TGTGCCTGGACCGCGAATGAAAAACTGTTTTTT. It encodes CAWTANEKLFF.

The chain recombines TRBV6-5 with TRBJ1-2; D not resolved. The CDR3 spans 13 residues. The V gene lost 6 bases and the J gene lost 2 bases, with 10 bases spanning the gap. Looked up from germline, CDR1 is MNHEY and CDR2 is SVGAGI. Here the CDR3 DNA reads TGTGCCAGCAGGAGCGAGGGCAACTATGGCTACACCTTC. Translating it yields CASRSEGNYGYTF.

The chain carries TRBV27 and TRBJ1-1; 9 bases fit TRBD1. Germline assignment: CDR1 MNHEY and CDR2 SMNVEV (reference sequence). The ends lost 2 bases at V and 7 bases at J; junction bases unmatched: 5. CDR3 size: 14 residues. CDR3 bases: TGTGCCAGCAGTTTAGGACAGGGGATATATGAAGCTTTCTTT. This sequence encodes CASSLGQGIYEAFF.

V gene TRBV24-1 combines with J gene TRBJ1-2, with 12 positions matching TRBD1. V shed 3 bases, J shed 5 bases, and the junction held 9 bases outside the gene matches. Per germline, CDR1 KGHDR and CDR2 SFDVKD. There are 17 residues in the CDR3. The DNA for the CDR3 is TGTGCCACCAGTGATGGGACAGGGGGCTATCCCCTGTATGGCTACACCTTC. Its translation is CATSDGTGGYPLYGYTF.

The chain has TRBV25-1 and TRBJ1-1, with no clear D. Trimming shortened V by 6 bases and J by 5 bases, and 10 bases separated the two germline ends. Germline-derived CDR1 and CDR2 are MGHDK and SYGVNS. The CDR3 contains 12 residues. CDR3 in amino acids: CASRRGWTEAFF. The CDR3 nucleotides read TGTGCCAGCAGAAGAGGGTGGACTGAAGCTTTCTTT.